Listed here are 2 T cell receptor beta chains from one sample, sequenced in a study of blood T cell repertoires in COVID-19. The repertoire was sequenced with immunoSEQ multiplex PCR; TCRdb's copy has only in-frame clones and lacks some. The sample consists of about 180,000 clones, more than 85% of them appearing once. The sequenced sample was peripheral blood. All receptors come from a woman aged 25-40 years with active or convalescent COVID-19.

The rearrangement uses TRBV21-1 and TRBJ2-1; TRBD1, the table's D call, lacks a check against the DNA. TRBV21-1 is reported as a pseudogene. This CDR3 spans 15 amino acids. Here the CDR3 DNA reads TGTGCCAGCAGCAATGTTGGGGCGCAGAACAATGAGCAGTTCTTC. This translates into CASSNVGAQNNEQFF.

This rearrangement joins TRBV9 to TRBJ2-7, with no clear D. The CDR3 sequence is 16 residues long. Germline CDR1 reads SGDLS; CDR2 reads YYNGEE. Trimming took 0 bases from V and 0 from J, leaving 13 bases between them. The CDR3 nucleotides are TGTGCCAGCAGCGTAGCCCTCCTAGGTGGCTCCTACGAGCAGTACTTC. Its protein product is CASSVALLGGSYEQYF.